This record concerns one T cell receptor (beta chain) sequence. The antigen is not known. The data are from a study of identifying expanded T cells in peripheral blood. Profiling relied on immunoSEQ multiplex PCR, and the TCRdb table lists in-frame clones only, not all of them. The sample has about 86,000 clones, roughly 84% seen once. No infections or other immune events were documented during collection. Overall study results and limits: Roughly two-week clone count variance significantly increased as total template count grew.

After removal of 4 bases from V and 4 bases from J, the junction contained 9 bases not matched to a gene. The CDR3 spans 15 residues. Germline V gene data show CDR1 as LNHDA and CDR2 as SQIVND (reference sequence). Material: blood. The rearrangement joins TRBV19 to TRBJ1-1, with 7 bases matching TRBD1. The clonotype comes from a person aged 18 to 75 in good health. The CDR3 loop reads CASSTIQGSITEAFF. In nucleotides, the CDR3 is TGTGCCAGTAGTACGATACAGGGGAGTATCACTGAAGCTTTCTTT. The full variable domain, completed using reference TRBV19 and TRBJ1-1, is DGGITQSPKYLFRKEGQNVTLSCEQNLNHDAMYWYRQDPGQGLRLIYYSQIVNDFQKGDIAEGYSVSREKKESFPLTVTSAQKNPTAFYLCASSTIQGSITEAFFGQGTRLTVV.